What follows are 10 T cell receptor beta chains derived from one specimen sequenced in a study of T cell responses to AZD1222 COVID-19 vaccine. TCRdb's copy holds only in-frame clones and misses some; the assay was immunoSEQ multiplex PCR. The sample has about 140,000 clones, and its top ten clones hold 2% to 2.5%. Sequencing used peripheral blood. These receptors all come from an adult in good health.

J is TRBJ1-3 and V is TRBV6-5; D call uncertain. The germline V gene has CDR1 MNHEY and CDR2 SVGAGI. The CDR3 sequence is 13 residues long. V gave up 0 bases and J gave up 9 bases, with 9 bases separating them. CDR3 in DNA: TGTGCCAGCAGTTACTCGAGAGAAGGCACCATATATTTT. It encodes CASSYSREGTIYF.

The chain couples TRBV5-4 to TRBJ2-3; 7 bases are shared with TRBD1. After removal of 4 bases from V and 2 bases from J, the junction contained 10 bases not matched to a gene. The CDR3 extends over 16 amino acids. Germline CDR1 SGHNT, CDR2 YYREEE (reference sequence). The CDR3 nucleotides are TGTGCCAGCAGCATTGACAGGGACCCCGCCACAGATACGCAGTATTTT. Amino acid sequence: CASSIDRDPATDTQYF.

The V gene is TRBV18, the J gene TRBJ2-7; 7 nucleotides align to TRBD1. Trimming cost V 3 bases and J 3 bases; bases outside gene matches: 2. The CDR3 has 13 amino acids. The germline CDR1 and CDR2 sequences are KGHSH and LQKENI. In nucleotides, the CDR3 is TGTGCCAGCTCACCTGGGACAGACTACGAGCAGTACTTC. Encoded protein: CASSPGTDYEQYF.

V is TRBV7-7 and J is TRBJ2-2, with unresolved D. V shed 5 bases and J shed 0 bases, with 13 bases lying between them. The CDR3 length is 16 residues. The germline CDR1 and CDR2 sequences are SSHAT and FNYEAQ (reference sequence). Here the CDR3 reads CASSKTRLANTGELFF. CDR3 nucleotides: TGTGCCAGCAGCAAGACCCGCCTCGCGAACACCGGGGAGCTGTTTTTT.

This chain links TRBV7-2 with TRBJ1-2; tentatively, D is TRBD1 (5 bases). Looked up from germline, CDR1 is SGHTA and CDR2 is FQGNSA. The length of the CDR3 is 13 residues. V shed 4 bases and J shed 7 bases, with 13 bases lying between them. The CDR3 nucleotides are TGTGCCAGCAGCTCCGGGACTCCTTTTGGCTACACCTTC. As protein: CASSSGTPFGYTF.

The CDR3 region is CASRQGAGYGYTF. The CDR3, as DNA: TGTGCCAGCAGACAGGGGGCAGGTTATGGCTACACCTTC. The rearrangement joins TRBV2 to TRBJ1-2; 9 bases are shared with TRBD1. The CDR3 loop spans 13 amino acids. The V gene end was trimmed by 6 bases and the J gene end by 5 bases; junction bases not matched to a gene: 4. Germline V gene lookup returns CDR1 SNHLY and CDR2 FYNNEI.

The chain employs TRBV4-2 and TRBJ2-3; 8 bases match TRBD2. CDR1 and CDR2 from the germline V gene are LGHNA and YNFKEQ. CDR3 length equals 16 residues. Trimming removed 4 bases from V and 0 bases from J; junction bases left unmatched: 6. CDR3 DNA sequence: TGTGCCAGCAGCCTGCTTAGCGGGGCGAGCACAGATACGCAGTATTTT. Residues: CASSLLSGASTDTQYF.

V usage is TRBV2 and J usage is TRBJ1-1, with D perhaps matching TRBD1 (5 bases). The CDR3 totals 14 residues. V was clipped by 7 bases and J by 2 bases, with 14 bases between them. The germline V gene has CDR1 SNHLY and CDR2 FYNNEI. DNA for the CDR3: TGTGCCAGCATCAGGGAAGCGTTAAACACTGAAGCTTTCTTT. This translates into CASIREALNTEAFF.

The chain has TRBV6-2 or TRBV6-3 and TRBJ1-2; D is possibly TRBD1 (6 bases). The CDR3 covers 13 residues. The V gene lost 2 bases and the J gene lost 6 bases, with 10 bases spanning the gap. The germline CDR1 and CDR2 sequences are MNHEY and SVGEGT. The CDR3 spells CASSYAGGHGYTF. The CDR3 DNA reads TGTGCCAGCAGTTACGCCGGGGGCCATGGCTACACCTTC.

The rearrangement joins TRBV9 to TRBJ1-6, with D uncertain. Germline assignment: CDR1 SGDLS and CDR2 YYNGEE. V was clipped by 0 bases and J by 9 bases, with 10 bases between them. The CDR3 is 14 residues long. In DNA, the CDR3 is TGTGCCAGCAGCGTAGCAGGAACGGGTTCACCCCTCCACTTT. It specifies CASSVAGTGSPLHF.